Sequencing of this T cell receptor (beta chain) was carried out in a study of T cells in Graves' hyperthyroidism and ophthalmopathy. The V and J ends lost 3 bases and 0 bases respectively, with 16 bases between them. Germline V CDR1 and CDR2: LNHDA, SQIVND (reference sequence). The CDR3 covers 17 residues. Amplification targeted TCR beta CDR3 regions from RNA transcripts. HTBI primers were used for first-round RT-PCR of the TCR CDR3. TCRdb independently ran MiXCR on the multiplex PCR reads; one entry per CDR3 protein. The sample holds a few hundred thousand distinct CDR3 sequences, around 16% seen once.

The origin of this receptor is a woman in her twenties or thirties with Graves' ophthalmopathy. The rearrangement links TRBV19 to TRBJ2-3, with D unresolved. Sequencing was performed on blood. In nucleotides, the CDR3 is TGTGCCAGTAGTATGTACCGAACCTACTCTAGCACAGATACGCAGTATTTT. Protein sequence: CASSMYRTYSSTDTQYF.